The 5 T cell receptor beta chains reported below all come from one sample, sequenced in a study of T cell responses to AZD1222 COVID-19 vaccine. The method was immunoSEQ multiplex PCR; TCRdb's version includes in-frame clones alone and lacks a portion of them. The table includes just under 75,000 clones, over 60% detected once. Source: peripheral blood, taken 28 days after the second AZD1222 dose. The receptors were sampled from an adult who received the AZD1222 COVID-19 vaccine.

The V gene is TRBV24-1, the J gene TRBJ2-2; D unresolved. Between the trimmed V and J ends, which lost 3 bases and 7 bases, there was a span of 8 bases. The CDR3 sequence is 13 residues long. The germline gives CDR1 KGHDR, CDR2 SFDVKD. Written as DNA, the CDR3 is TGTGCCACCAGTGATACGCTTTTCGGGGAGCTGTTTTTT. Translation: CATSDTLFGELFF.

As DNA, the CDR3 is TGTGCCAGCAGTGACTTTTTAAGTTTTTCACCCCTCCACTTT. It encodes CASSDFLSFSPLHF. The genes are TRBV25-1 and TRBJ1-6; D is unclear. Germline values: CDR1 MGHDK, CDR2 SYGVNS. The CDR3 length is 14 residues. Trimming shortened V by 3 bases and J by 9 bases, and 12 bases separated the two germline ends. The whole variable domain, remainder taken from reference TRBV25-1 and TRBJ1-6, is EADIYQTPRYLVIGTGKKITLECSQTMGHDKMYWYQQDPGMELHLIHYSYGVNSTEKGDLSSESTVSRIRTEHFPLTLESARPSHTSQYLCASSDFLSFSPLHFGNGTRLTVT.

The chain couples TRBV28 to TRBJ1-6; a possible D gene is TRBD1 (5 bases). V lost 6 bases to trimming and J lost 7 bases, with 16 bases between them. The V gene's germline CDR1 is MDHEN and CDR2 SYDVKM. The CDR3 has 15 amino acids. The CDR3 nucleotides are TGTGCCAGCAGCCAGGCGGGGGTTATGAATTCACCCCTCCACTTT. This sequence encodes CASSQAGVMNSPLHF.

This clone was seen only once. The chain employs TRBV6-5 and TRBJ1-1; D gene ambiguous. The CDR3 totals 15 residues. Germline assignment: CDR1 MNHEY and CDR2 SVGAGI. V lost 1 base, J lost 0 bases, and 9 bases lay in between. The CDR3 nucleotides are TGTGCCAGCAGTTACTACGGAATTATGAACACTGAAGCTTTCTTT. It encodes CASSYYGIMNTEAFF.

The V and J genes are TRBV24-1 and TRBJ2-5; 11 bases map to TRBD1. Germline-derived CDR1 and CDR2 are KGHDR and SFDVKD. This CDR3 comprises 15 residues. Trimming took 4 bases from V and 5 from J; bases not matched to a gene: 5. CDR3 loop: CATSDRTGGRETQYF. The CDR3 DNA sequence: TGTGCCACCAGTGACCGGACAGGGGGCCGCGAGACCCAGTACTTC.